This T cell receptor beta chain appears in the sequencing data of a study of T cell responses to AZD1222 COVID-19 vaccine. Overall study results and limits: Clonal diversity was possibly underestimated, and the donors were mostly white British, with more females. Nearly half of unique spike-specific TCRs reportedly avoided B.1.351 and B.1.1.7 mutated regions.

Comment on this clone: What it recognizes is unknown.

The data were produced by immunoSEQ multiplex PCR, yet TCRdb's version contains in-frame clones alone and is incomplete. The table records roughly 150,000 clones, about 90% of them present only once. V gave up 7 bases and J gave up 4 bases, with 13 bases separating them. Germline loops: CDR1 SQVTM, CDR2 ANQGSEA. The CDR3 loop spans 12 amino acids. Sequencing was performed on peripheral blood, taken on day 0 of AZD1222 vaccination. The rearrangement uses TRBV29-1 and TRBJ1-2; D gene uncertain. This receptor was taken from an adult in good health. CDR3 nucleotide sequence: TGCAGCGCTCTGGACCGAGGCTATGGCTACACCTTC. Residues: CSALDRGYGYTF.